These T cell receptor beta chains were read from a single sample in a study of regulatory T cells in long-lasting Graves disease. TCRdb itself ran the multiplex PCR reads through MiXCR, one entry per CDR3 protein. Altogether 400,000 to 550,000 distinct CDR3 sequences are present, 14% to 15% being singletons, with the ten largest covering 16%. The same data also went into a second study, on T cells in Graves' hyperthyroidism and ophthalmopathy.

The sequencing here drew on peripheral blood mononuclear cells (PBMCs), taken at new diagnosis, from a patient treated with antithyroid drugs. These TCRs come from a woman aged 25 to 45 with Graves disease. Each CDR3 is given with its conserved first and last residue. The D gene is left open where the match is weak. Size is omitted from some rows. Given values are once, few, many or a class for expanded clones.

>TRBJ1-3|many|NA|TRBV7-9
CASIAGVPSGNTIYF
TGTGCCAGCATCGCAGGGGTTCCCTCTGGAAACACCATATATTTT
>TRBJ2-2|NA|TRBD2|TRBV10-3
CAIFGTGTSGTGELFF
TGTGCCATTTTTGGGACCGGGACTAGCGGGACCGGGGAGCTGTTTTTT
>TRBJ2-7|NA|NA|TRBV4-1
CASSQVAGLNYEQYF
TGCGCCAGCAGCCAAGTGGCAGGTCTCAACTACGAGCAGTACTTC
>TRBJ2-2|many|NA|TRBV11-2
CASSQQNTGELFF
TGTGCCAGCAGCCAACAGAACACCGGGGAGCTGTTTTTT
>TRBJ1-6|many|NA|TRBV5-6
CASSLGPPGHNSPLHF
TGTGCCAGCAGCTTGGGTCCCCCCGGCCATAATTCACCCCTCCACTTT
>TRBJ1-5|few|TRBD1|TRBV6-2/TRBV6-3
CASSPTDRGEQPQHF
TGTGCCAGCAGCCCTACTGACAGGGGGGAACAGCCCCAGCATTTT
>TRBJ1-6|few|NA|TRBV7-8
CASSLGGPYNSPLHF
TGTGCCAGCAGCTTAGGGGGTCCTTATAATTCACCCCTCCACTTT
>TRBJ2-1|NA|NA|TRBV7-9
CASSSLRDSSYNEQFF
TGTGCCAGCAGCTCTCTTAGAGACAGCTCCTACAATGAGCAGTTCTTC
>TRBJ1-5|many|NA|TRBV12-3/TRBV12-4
CASTADGYSNQPQHF
TGTGCCAGCACCGCGGACGGATATAGCAATCAGCCCCAGCATTTT
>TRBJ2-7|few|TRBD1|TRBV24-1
CATRGQNSYEQYF
TGTGCCACCAGGGGACAGAACTCCTACGAGCAGTACTTC
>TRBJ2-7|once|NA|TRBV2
CASSERRTSYEQYF
TGTGCCAGCAGTGAACGGAGAACAAGTTACGAGCAGTACTTC
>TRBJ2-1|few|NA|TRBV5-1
CASGDPKSSYNEQFF
TGCGCCAGCGGGGATCCCAAGAGCTCCTACAATGAGCAGTTCTTC
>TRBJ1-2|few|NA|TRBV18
CASSPPDVNGYTF
TGTGCCAGCTCACCACCGGACGTTAATGGCTACACCTTC
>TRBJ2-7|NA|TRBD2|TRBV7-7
CASNLLAGGYNEQYF
TGTGCTAGCAACCTTCTAGCGGGAGGCTACAACGAGCAGTACTTC
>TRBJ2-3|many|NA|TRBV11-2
CASSLVKQLDAPDTQYF
TGTGCCAGCAGCTTAGTTAAACAGCTCGACGCCCCAGATACGCAGTATTTT
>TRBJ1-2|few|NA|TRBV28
CASKGVAGDTLGAPNYGYTF
TGTGCCAGCAAAGGTGTTGCAGGGGATACCTTAGGGGCCCCTAACTATGGCTACACCTTC
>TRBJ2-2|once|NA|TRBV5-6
CASSVPAGELFF
TGTGCCAGCAGCGTCCCCGCCGGGGAGCTGTTTTTT
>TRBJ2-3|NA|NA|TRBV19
CASSIAGGSSTDTQYF
TGTGCCAGTAGTATAGCGGGTGGTTCTAGCACAGATACGCAGTATTTT
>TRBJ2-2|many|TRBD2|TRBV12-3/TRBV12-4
CASRLRGGDLYSGELFF
TGTGCCAGCAGGCTACGCGGGGGGGATTTATACTCCGGGGAGCTGTTTTTT
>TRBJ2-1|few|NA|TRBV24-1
CATSDFQSGNEQFF
TGTGCCACCAGTGATTTCCAGTCGGGGAATGAGCAGTTCTTC
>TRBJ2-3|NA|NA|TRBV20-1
CSATFGTTDTQYF
TGCAGTGCTACTTTCGGGACCACAGATACGCAGTATTTT
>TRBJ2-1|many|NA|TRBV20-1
CSASGSRGNEQFF
TGCAGTGCTAGCGGGAGTAGGGGCAATGAGCAGTTCTTC
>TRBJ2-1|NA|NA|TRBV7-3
CASSGTGTGNEQFF
TGTGCCAGCAGTGGAACAGGGACCGGGAATGAGCAGTTCTTC
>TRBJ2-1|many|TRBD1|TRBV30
CACSQTGDHEQFF
TGTGCCTGCTCCCAGACAGGGGATCATGAGCAGTTCTTC
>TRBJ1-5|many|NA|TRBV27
CASSSLLNQPQHF
TGTGCCAGCAGTTCCCTGTTAAATCAGCCCCAGCATTTT
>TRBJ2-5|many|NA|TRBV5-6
CASSLEAAQETQYF
TGTGCCAGCAGCTTGGAGGCGGCCCAAGAGACCCAGTACTTC
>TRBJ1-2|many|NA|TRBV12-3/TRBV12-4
CASSLEHAGVGYTF
TGTGCCAGCAGTTTAGAGCATGCTGGGGTTGGCTACACCTTC
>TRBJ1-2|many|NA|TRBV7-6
CASSDGMVYGRLGYTF
TGTGCCAGCAGCGACGGCATGGTCTATGGGAGACTTGGCTACACCTTC
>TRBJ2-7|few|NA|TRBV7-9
CASSLYGGWEQYF
TGTGCCAGCAGCTTATATGGGGGCTGGGAGCAGTACTTC
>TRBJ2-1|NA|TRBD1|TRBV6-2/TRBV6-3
CASSYSPHLRDRGYDEQFF
TGTGCCAGCAGTTACTCTCCCCACCTAAGGGACAGGGGGTACGATGAGCAGTTCTTC
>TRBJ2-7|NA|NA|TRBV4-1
CASSQVENQGYEQYF
TGCGCCAGCAGCCAAGTCGAGAACCAGGGCTACGAGCAGTACTTC
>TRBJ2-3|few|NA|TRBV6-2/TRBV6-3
CASSFLMTSPSTDTQYF
TGTGCCAGCAGTTTCCTCATGACTAGTCCTAGCACAGATACGCAGTATTTT
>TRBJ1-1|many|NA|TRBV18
CASSPARTGEAFF
TGTGCCAGCTCACCGGCACGAACCGGTGAAGCTTTCTTT
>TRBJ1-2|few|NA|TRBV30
CAWSPTGYYGYTF
TGTGCCTGGAGTCCCACAGGGTACTATGGCTACACCTTC
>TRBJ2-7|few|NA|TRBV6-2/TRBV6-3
CASGAGFWEQYF
TGTGCCAGCGGGGCGGGGTTCTGGGAGCAGTACTTC
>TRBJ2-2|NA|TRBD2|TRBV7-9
CASSVTSGTSVPGELFF
TGTGCCAGCAGCGTGACTAGCGGGACTAGCGTGCCCGGGGAGCTGTTTTTT
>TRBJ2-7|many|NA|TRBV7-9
CASSLLAGPTYEQYF
TGTGCCAGCAGCTTATTGGCGGGACCGACCTACGAGCAGTACTTC
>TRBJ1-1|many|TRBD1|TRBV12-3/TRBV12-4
CASSPIRTGRLVSEAFF
TGTGCCAGCAGTCCCATAAGGACAGGGCGCTTAGTTTCTGAAGCTTTCTTT
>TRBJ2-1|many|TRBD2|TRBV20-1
CSASNAGDEQFF
TGCAGTGCTAGTAATGCGGGAGATGAGCAGTTCTTC
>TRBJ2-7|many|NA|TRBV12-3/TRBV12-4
CASSLAPRTGPLGFSYEQYF
TGTGCCAGCAGTTTAGCCCCCCGCACAGGGCCCCTGGGATTCTCCTACGAGCAGTACTTC
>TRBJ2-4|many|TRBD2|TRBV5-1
CASSLSGSGAKNIQYF
TGCGCCAGCAGCTTAAGCGGGAGTGGGGCCAAAAACATTCAGTACTTC
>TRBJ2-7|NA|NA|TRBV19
CASSIGRQAYEQYF
TGTGCCAGTAGTATTGGTCGTCAGGCCTACGAGCAGTACTTC
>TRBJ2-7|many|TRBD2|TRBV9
CASSSGGSEQYF
TGTGCCAGCAGCTCCGGGGGGAGCGAGCAGTACTTC
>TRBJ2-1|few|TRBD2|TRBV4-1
CASSQERLAGFYNEQFF
TGCGCCAGCAGCCAAGAACGGCTAGCGGGATTCTACAATGAGCAGTTCTTC
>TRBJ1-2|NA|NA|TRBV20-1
CSAREKVNRPLRYGYTF
TGCAGTGCTAGGGAGAAAGTAAACAGGCCCCTACGGTATGGCTACACCTTC
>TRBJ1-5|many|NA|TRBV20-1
CSGQFLGTDQPQHF
TGCAGTGGCCAGTTTTTAGGGACCGATCAGCCCCAGCATTTT
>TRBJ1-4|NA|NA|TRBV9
CASSGDVREKLFF
TGTGCCAGCAGCGGGGACGTGAGGGAAAAACTGTTTTTT
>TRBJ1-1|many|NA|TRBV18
CASSPQGEGTEAFF
TGTGCCAGCTCACCACAGGGGGAAGGGACTGAAGCTTTCTTT
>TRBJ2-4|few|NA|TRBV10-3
CAISDLGRERAKNIQYF
TGTGCCATCAGTGACCTCGGCAGGGAACGGGCCAAAAACATTCAGTACTTC
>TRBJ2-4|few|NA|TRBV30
CAWTPRGLLRALAKNIQYF
TGTGCCTGGACCCCTAGGGGTCTCCTCAGGGCTTTAGCCAAAAACATTCAGTACTTC
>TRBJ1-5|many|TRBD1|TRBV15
CATQGGDQPQHF
TGTGCCACCCAGGGGGGAGATCAGCCCCAGCATTTT
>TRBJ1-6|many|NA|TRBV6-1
CASLPGLRNSPLHF
TGTGCCAGCTTACCAGGATTGAGGAATTCACCCCTCCACTTT
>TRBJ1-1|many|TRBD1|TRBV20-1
CSARVPQGGTNTEAFF
TGCAGTGCTAGAGTCCCACAGGGGGGAACGAACACTGAAGCTTTCTTT
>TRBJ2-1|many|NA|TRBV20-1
CSARDTQNGNEQFF
TGCAGTGCTAGAGATACACAGAATGGAAATGAGCAGTTCTTC
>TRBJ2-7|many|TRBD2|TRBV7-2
CASSTLAGGGEQYF
TGTGCCAGCAGCACCCTAGCGGGAGGGGGGGAGCAGTACTTC
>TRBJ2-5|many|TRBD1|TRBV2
CASIGDRGIETQYF
TGTGCCAGCATAGGAGACAGGGGGATAGAGACCCAGTACTTC
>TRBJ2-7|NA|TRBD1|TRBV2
CASSSLRTGLYEQYF
TGTGCCAGCAGTTCCCTTAGGACAGGGCTCTACGAGCAGTACTTC
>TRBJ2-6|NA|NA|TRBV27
CASSFRVGANVLTF
TGTGCCAGCAGTTTTAGGGTCGGGGCCAACGTCCTGACTTTC
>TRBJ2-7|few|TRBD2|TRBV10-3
CAISERRRTSGNSYEQYF
TGTGCCATCAGTGAAAGGCGTCGGACTAGCGGGAACTCTTACGAGCAGTACTTC
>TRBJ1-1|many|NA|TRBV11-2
CASTLTDTEAFF
TGTGCCAGCACCCTCACAGACACTGAAGCTTTCTTT